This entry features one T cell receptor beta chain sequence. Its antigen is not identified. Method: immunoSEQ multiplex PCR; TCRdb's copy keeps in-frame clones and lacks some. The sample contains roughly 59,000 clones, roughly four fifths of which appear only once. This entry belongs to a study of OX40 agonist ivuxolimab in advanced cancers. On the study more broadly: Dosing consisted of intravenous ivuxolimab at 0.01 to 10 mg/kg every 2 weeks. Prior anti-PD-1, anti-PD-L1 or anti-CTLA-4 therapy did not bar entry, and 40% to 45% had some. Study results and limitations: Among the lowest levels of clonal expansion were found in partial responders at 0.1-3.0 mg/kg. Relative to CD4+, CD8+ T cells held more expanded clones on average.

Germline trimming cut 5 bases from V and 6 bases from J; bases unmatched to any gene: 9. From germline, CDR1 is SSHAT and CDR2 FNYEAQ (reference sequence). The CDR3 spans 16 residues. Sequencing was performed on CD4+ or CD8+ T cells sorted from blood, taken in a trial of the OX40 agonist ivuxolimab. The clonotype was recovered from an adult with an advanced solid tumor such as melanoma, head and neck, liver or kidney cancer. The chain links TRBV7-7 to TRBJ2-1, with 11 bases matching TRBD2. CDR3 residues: CASSPRASGGTNEQFF. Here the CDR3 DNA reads TGTGCCAGCAGCCCCCGGGCTAGCGGGGGGACCAATGAGCAGTTCTTC. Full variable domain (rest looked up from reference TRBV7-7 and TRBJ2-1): GAGVSQSPRYKVTKRGQDVTLRCDPISSHATLYWYQQALGQGPEFLTYFNYEAQPDKSGLPSDRFSAERPEGSISTLTIQRTEQRDSAMYRCASSPRASGGTNEQFFGPGTRLTVL.